This T cell receptor beta chain appears in the sequencing data of a study of blood T cell repertoires in COVID-19. Study in general: T cells, B-cell-depleted T cells, or PBMCs provided the cDNA or gDNA that served as material.

In the authors' workflow: Reference gene primers were amplified, and this amplification served to estimate nucleated cell counts. Sequenced by immunoSEQ multiplex PCR; TCRdb stores in-frame clones only, minus some. The V and J calls and clone size are taken from that table; D and trimming were inferred from the DNA. Of about 270,000 clones listed, 84% are singletons. There are 14 residues in the CDR3. Germline loops: CDR1 SGHTA, CDR2 FQGNSA. Losses at the gene ends were 2 bases for V and 9 bases for J; bases not matched to a gene: 4. A word on this clone: This same CDR3 is encoded by further DNA sequences in the sample.

Sequencing used peripheral blood. The chain employs TRBV7-2 and TRBJ2-2, with 9 nucleotides matching TRBD2. This clonotype originated in a human donor in a cohort sampled during active COVID-19. This CDR3 is CASSLTAGGRELFF. CDR3 nucleotides: TGTGCCAGCAGCTTAACAGCGGGGGGAAGGGAGCTGTTTTTT. The full variable domain, with the rest looked up from reference TRBV7-2 and TRBJ2-2, is GAGVSQSPSNKVTEKGKDVELRCDPISGHTALYWYRQSLGQGLEFLIYFQGNSAPDKSGLPSDRFSAERTGGSVSTLTIQRTQQEDSAVYLCASSLTAGGRELFFGEGSRLTVL.